Included here is one TCR beta chain sequence, with context. Its specificity is unknown. The PCR was carried out with 60 Vbeta primers and 13 Jbeta primers. Sequencing was performed with immunoSEQ multiplex PCR; in TCRdb, only in-frame clones are kept and a portion is missing. The sample includes about 170,000 clones, approximately 79% of them seen just once. This entry is derived from a study of cytomegalovirus exposure and HLA in healthy donors. In the study overall: When 398 donors were genotyped, about 80% of them were found to fall in the Caucasian-associated ancestry cluster. Overall study findings and caveats: Accurate prediction of HLA-A and HLA-B alleles (for most subjects) was reportedly achieved from TCR beta sequences. Later work showed greater clonal expansion in HLA-associated TCR beta chains than in equally common others. A later analysis reportedly found that, within productive TCRs, an Asian-associated ancestry cluster had fewer N-insertions than the mean observed across the approximately 660 donors.

The CDR3 length is 14 residues. V lost 0 bases to trimming and J lost 0 bases, with 6 bases between them. Germline-derived CDR1 and CDR2 are LGHNA and YNFKEQ. This sequence originates from a male donor in good health and CMV-seronegative. This rearrangement joins TRBV4-2 to TRBJ2-7, with D tentatively TRBD2 (5 bases). Sequences were obtained from PBMCs. The CDR3 sequence is CASSQEAVSYEQYF. Here the CDR3 DNA reads TGTGCCAGCAGCCAAGAAGCGGTCTCCTACGAGCAGTACTTC.